Reported below is one T cell receptor beta chain. What it recognizes is unknown. The donors gave bone marrow, and they were healthy. This record belongs to a study of cytomegalovirus exposure and HLA in healthy donors. Whole-study findings and limits: Several of the most significant clusters appeared linked to common viral pathogens, based on a later analysis.

The CDR3 length is 12 residues. V was trimmed by 6 bases and J by 0 bases, leaving 7 bases between them. The PCR was carried out with 60 Vbeta primers and 13 Jbeta primers. Original handling: A later analysis tallied 75 million to 80 million unique TCR beta chains, about 9.9 million of them shared. The method was immunoSEQ multiplex PCR; TCRdb's version includes in-frame clones alone and lacks a portion of them. V, J and clone size are those of that table, while D and trimming were read from the DNA. This repertoire includes about 160,000 clones. The material sequenced was PBMCs. This TCR was recovered from a woman aged 60 to 75 in good health and CMV-seronegative. The chain links TRBV5-3 to TRBJ2-7, with D possibly matching TRBD2 (5 bases). TRBV5-3 is an ORF, with its function uncertain. The CDR3 protein is CARKRCSYEQYF. The CDR3 nucleotides read TGTGCCAGAAAGCGGTGCTCCTACGAGCAGTACTTC.